The source of this TCR beta chain is a study of beta chain features in type 1 diabetes. Germline CDR1 LNHDA, CDR2 SQIVND (reference sequence). This CDR3 has 13 amino acids. Trimming stripped 5 bases from V and 10 bases from J, with 15 bases between. Study-wide results and limits: Type 1 diabetes patients had TCRB CDR3s that were shorter (moderately but significantly so) in all four CD4+ subsets. For patients, the naive, central memory and Treg TCRB repertoires appeared more alike than for healthy donors. VDJ junctions in type 1 diabetes patients carried more deletions and fewer insertions. High TCR expression in some cells could lead to their over-representation in cDNA sequencing.

Every bit of the isolated RNA underwent reverse transcription, so sequencing read expressed TCRB transcripts. The assay was immunoSEQ multiplex PCR, and TCRdb's table has in-frame clones only and misses some. The data contain about 340,000 clones, roughly 12% of them seen just once; the ten biggest clones take up roughly 0.015%. This clone was counted between two and nine times. Its cognate antigen is unknown. The TCR was taken from a woman aged 18-35 years with type 1 diabetes. The sample taken for sequencing was naive CD4+ T cells from blood. The rearrangement joins TRBV19 to TRBJ2-1, with a weak D call TRBD2 (5 bases). The CDR3 sequence is CASSSASLGEQFF. The CDR3, as DNA: TGTGCCAGTAGTTCGGCTAGCTTAGGGGAGCAGTTCTTC.